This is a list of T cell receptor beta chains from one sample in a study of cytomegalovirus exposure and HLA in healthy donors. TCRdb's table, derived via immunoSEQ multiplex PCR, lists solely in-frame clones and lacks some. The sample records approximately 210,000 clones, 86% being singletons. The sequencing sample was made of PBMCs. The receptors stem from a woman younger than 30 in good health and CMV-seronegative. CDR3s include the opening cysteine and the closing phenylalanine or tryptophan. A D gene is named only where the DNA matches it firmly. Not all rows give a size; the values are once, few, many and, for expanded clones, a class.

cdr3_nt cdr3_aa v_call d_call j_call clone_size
TGTGCCAGCAGCGCAAGGGACAGTCGTAACTATGGCTACACCTTC CASSARDSRNYGYTF TRBV9 TRBD1 TRBJ1-2 -
TGTGCCAGCAGCCCCTCAGGAAACTTCGAGCAGTACTTC CASSPSGNFEQYF TRBV7-9 - TRBJ2-7 -
TGTGCCAGCAGTTTATGGGGGCCTGGGGCCAACGTCCTGACTTTC CASSLWGPGANVLTF TRBV27 - TRBJ2-6 -
TGTGCCAGCGGGCGACAGGGCACAGATACGCAGTATTTT CASGRQGTDTQYF TRBV9 - TRBJ2-3 -
TGTGCCAGCAGTCCGCGGACAGGGTTTGTAGCTTTCTTT CASSPRTGFVAFF TRBV27 TRBD1 TRBJ1-1 -
TGTGCCAGCAGCTTGGGGACTAGCGGACACTACGAGCAGTACTTC CASSLGTSGHYEQYF TRBV5-5 TRBD2 TRBJ2-7 -
TGTGCCAGCTCACCAGAAGGGAGCGGAGCTTTCTTT CASSPEGSGAFF TRBV18 - TRBJ1-1 once
TGTGCCAGCACCCGCTTTGGGACAGCTTCCTACGAGCAGTACTTC CASTRFGTASYEQYF TRBV27 TRBD1 TRBJ2-7 -
TGCGCCAGCACACTGCAGGACAGGGAAGAGACCCAGTACTTC CASTLQDREETQYF TRBV5-1 TRBD1 TRBJ2-5 once
TGTGCCAGCAGGCTAGGGGTCAATGAGCAGTTCTTC CASRLGVNEQFF TRBV5-4 - TRBJ2-1 -
TGTGCCAGCAGCTTAGGTGTAGGGTTGAGGGTAGCTTTCTTT CASSLGVGLRVAFF TRBV7-2 - TRBJ1-1 -
TGTGCCAGCAGCGCCTCGGGGAAGAATGGCTACACCTTC CASSASGKNGYTF TRBV9 - TRBJ1-2 -
TGTGCCAGCAGTTACCAGCAGGGACAAACCTATGGCTACACCTTC CASSYQQGQTYGYTF TRBV6-5 - TRBJ1-2 -
TGCGCCAGCAGCTTGGCCATCCTCACGGGACAGGGTCAAGAAAAACTGTTTTTT CASSLAILTGQGQEKLFF TRBV5-1 TRBD1 TRBJ1-4 -
TGCGCCAGCAGCTCGGGACAGTTTGAAGTAGGTTTTTCACCCCTCCACTTT CASSSGQFEVGFSPLHF TRBV5-1 TRBD1 TRBJ1-6 -
TGTGCCAGTAGTACCCGCGGGTCCGTTGATACGCAGTATTTT CASSTRGSVDTQYF TRBV19 - TRBJ2-3 -
TGCGCCAGCAGCCAAGGTCGGGACAGGGGGCGGAGGGGCCTCTATGGCTACACCTTC CASSQGRDRGRRGLYGYTF TRBV4-1 TRBD1 TRBJ1-2 -
TGTGCCAGCAGAGACGACAGGGATACTAACTATGGCTACACCTTC CASRDDRDTNYGYTF TRBV25-1 TRBD1 TRBJ1-2 -
TGTGCCAGCAGTTTATTCAGGGATGGTGGCACCGGGGAGCTGTTTTTT CASSLFRDGGTGELFF TRBV28 - TRBJ2-2 -
TGTGCCAGTTCTCCGGGACAGATGAACACCGGGGAGCTGTTTTTT CASSPGQMNTGELFF TRBV2 TRBD1 TRBJ2-2 once
TGTGCCAGCAGCCCGCTGGGGCCGAACACTGAAGCTTTCTTT CASSPLGPNTEAFF TRBV11-3 - TRBJ1-1 few
TGTGCCAGCAGTTACTCGAGGTTGGGACAGGGGGGTGGCTACACCTTC CASSYSRLGQGGGYTF TRBV6-5 TRBD1 TRBJ1-2 -
TGTGCCAGCAGCTTATCCAGGAGGGACACCATATATTTT CASSLSRRDTIYF TRBV7-2 - TRBJ1-3 -
TGCGCCAGCAGCCAGAGGGTTCTCTCTGGAAACACCATATATTTT CASSQRVLSGNTIYF TRBV4-1 - TRBJ1-3 once
TGTGCCAGCACCCTCCGGGGTAGCACAGATACGCAGTATTTT CASTLRGSTDTQYF TRBV7-9 - TRBJ2-3 -
TGTGCCAGCAGCCAAGGACTAGCCCTTGGGGGGACAGATACGCAGTATTTT CASSQGLALGGTDTQYF TRBV5-6 TRBD2 TRBJ2-3 -
TGTGCCAGCAGCTTAGGTCTAGCGGACCTCTACAATGAGCAGTTCTTC CASSLGLADLYNEQFF TRBV7-6 TRBD2 TRBJ2-1 -
TGTGCCACCAGCAGAGATAGCGGGGGTGAAGCTTTCTTT CATSRDSGGEAFF TRBV15 - TRBJ1-1 -
TGTGCCAGTAGTCCCCTAGCGGGGGACTCCAATGAGCAGTTCTTC CASSPLAGDSNEQFF TRBV19 TRBD2 TRBJ2-1 -
TGTGCCAGCAGCTTGGACGTAAAGGGGGAGACCCAGTACTTC CASSLDVKGETQYF TRBV5-4 - TRBJ2-5 -
TGTGCCAGCAGCTGGGTGGACAGGGGCCTTAGCAATCAGCCCCAGCATTTT CASSWVDRGLSNQPQHF TRBV7-6 TRBD1 TRBJ1-5 once
TGTGCCAGCAGCTTACTTGGGACAGGGGTCGGGGAGACCCAGTACTTC CASSLLGTGVGETQYF TRBV7-6 TRBD1 TRBJ2-5 -
TGTGCCAGCAATTGGGCCGTATCACCGGGAAACACCATATATTTT CASNWAVSPGNTIYF TRBV7-9 - TRBJ1-3 once
TGTGCCACCAGCGGCCGGACAGGGATACGTATTCTGGATGAAAAACTGTTTTTT CATSGRTGIRILDEKLFF TRBV15 TRBD1 TRBJ1-4 -
TGCGCCAGCAGCTTGGGACAGGTTGCCACCTATAATGAAAAACTGTTTTTT CASSLGQVATYNEKLFF TRBV5-1 - TRBJ1-4 -
TGTGCCACCAGCAGAGATTGGGCAGGCCCAGGGGAGACCCAGTACTTC CATSRDWAGPGETQYF TRBV15 - TRBJ2-5 -
TGTGCCAGCAGCTCCGAAACATGGAACACTGAAGCTTTCTTT CASSSETWNTEAFF TRBV7-8 - TRBJ1-1 -
TGTGCCAGCAGGGACCAGGGGATGGATCAGCCCCAGCATTTT CASRDQGMDQPQHF TRBV6-1 - TRBJ1-5 -
TGTGCCACCACGCAGGAGCGGCCAGACTCCTACAATGAGCAGTTCTTC CATTQERPDSYNEQFF TRBV15 - TRBJ2-1 -
TGTGCCAGCAGCTTGAGAGTTAGCGGGGGTACGAACACCGGGGAGCTGTTTTTT CASSLRVSGGTNTGELFF TRBV5-6 TRBD2 TRBJ2-2 -
TGTGCCAGCAGCCAAGATAGGCGGGAGGGAAAAACTGAAGCTTTCTTT CASSQDRREGKTEAFF TRBV14 - TRBJ1-1 -
TGTGCCAGCAGCTCGGCAGGGACAGGGAATGAAAAACTGTTTTTT CASSSAGTGNEKLFF TRBV5-4 TRBD1 TRBJ1-4 -
TGCGCCAGCAGCCCCCTACAGACGAACACTGAAGCTTTCTTT CASSPLQTNTEAFF TRBV4-1 - TRBJ1-1 -
TGTGCCGGCGCCCGTGGACAGAACACCGGGGAGCTGTTTTTT CAGARGQNTGELFF TRBV5-4 - TRBJ2-2 once
TGTGCCAGCAGCCCAATTAAGGGGGACACTGAAGCTTTCTTT CASSPIKGDTEAFF TRBV7-9 - TRBJ1-1 -
TGTGCCAGTAGTGTGGCATCGAGACAGGGGTCCTACGAGCAGTACTTC CASSVASRQGSYEQYF TRBV19 TRBD1 TRBJ2-7 -
TGTGCCAGTGCTCGGACAGTTTCCTACGAGCAGTACTTC CASARTVSYEQYF TRBV6-1 - TRBJ2-7 -
TGTGCCAGCACTCCGAGGACAACGAACACCGGGGAGCTGTTTTTT CASTPRTTNTGELFF TRBV2 - TRBJ2-2 -
TGTGCCTGGAGTGTAGCTAGCGGGAGCACAGATACGCAGTATTTT CAWSVASGSTDTQYF TRBV30 TRBD2 TRBJ2-3 -
TGTGCCAGCAGTGGGGCGGGGGGGGAATTAGCCAAAAACATTCAGTACTTC CASSGAGGELAKNIQYF TRBV6-1 TRBD2 TRBJ2-4 -
TGTGCCAGCAGTGGCGGAACTAGCGGTTATACGCAGTATTTT CASSGGTSGYTQYF TRBV27 TRBD2 TRBJ2-3 -
TGTGCAAGTCGCTTATCTAGCCCCGGGCAGGGGGTGGGTGGCTACACCTTC CASRLSSPGQGVGGYTF TRBV12-2 - TRBJ1-2 -